This T cell receptor (beta chain) was identified in a study of T cells in Graves' hyperthyroidism and ophthalmopathy. Between the trimmed V and J ends, which lost 1 base and 7 bases, there was a span of 10 bases. Germline values: CDR1 LGHDT, CDR2 YNNKEL (reference sequence). This CDR3 has 13 residues. There are many counts of this clonotype. TCR beta CDR3 regions were amplified from RNA transcripts. First-round RT-PCR targeting the TCR CDR3 was performed with the HTBI primer set. Using its own MiXCR run on the multiplex PCR reads, TCRdb lists one record per CDR3 protein. The sample lists under 400,000 distinct CDR3 sequences, around 14% seen once, with around a tenth in the top ten. The diagnostic basis comprised clinical symptoms, serum thyroxine and TRAb, thyroid ultrasound and orbital computed tomography. The PBMCs had their origin in 10 ml of fresh peripheral blood.

The receptor's source is a woman aged 18-29 years with Graves' hyperthyroidism. This chain uses TRBV3-1 with TRBJ2-5; D is perhaps TRBD1 (5 bases). Material: blood. In DNA form, the CDR3 reads TGTGCCAGCAGCCAAGGGCGTCAGGGGACCCAGTACTTC. Encoded protein: CASSQGRQGTQYF.